A selection of T cell receptor beta chains follows, all from one sample in a study of cytomegalovirus exposure and HLA in healthy donors. Generated by immunoSEQ multiplex PCR, the TCRdb table keeps only in-frame clones and is missing some. Here the sample spans roughly 120,000 clones, 65% to 80% being singletons. Sequencing used PBMCs. These receptors originate from a man aged 18 to 35 in good health and CMV-seropositive. Both conserved end residues are part of each CDR3.

V	CDR3
TRBV5-8	CASINDPGLSTDTQYF
TRBV28	CASSLAGETQYF
TRBV2	CASRVQGANTEAFF
TRBV6-5	CASSYFPLRPRETQYF
TRBV4-2	CASSTRQGSNEKLFF
TRBV27	CASSLWEGTDQPQHF
TRBV5-1	CASSLDPEPQYF
TRBV7-2	CASSARFRSRKGVRETQYF
TRBV5-8	CASSLTGGRYGYTF
TRBV6-1	CASSDRTGVNEQYF
TRBV13	CASSSTGSSYEQYF
TRBV5-4	CASTGGGAGGMSYEQYF
TRBV20-1	CSAVQTGTAYF
TRBV29-1	CSVDTGRMGTEAFF
TRBV14	CASSQDTMNTEAFF
TRBV4-2	CASSQGSGSYNEQFF
TRBV7-9	CASSLGSGNEQYF